This T cell receptor (beta chain) was observed in a study of shared clonotypes between healthy human individuals. Libraries were prepared by immunoSEQ multiplex PCR; TCRdb keeps only in-frame clonotypes and omits some of them. The sample includes around 1.1 million clones, about 84% seen only once; the top ten take roughly 0.65%. Within Nashville, Tennessee resided all donors, each a Caucasian adult. CDR1 is SGHTA and CDR2 is FQGTGA in the germline V gene. V dropped 5 bases and J dropped 2 bases, with 9 bases sitting between them. The CDR3 is 14 amino acids. This clonotype was obtained from a man younger than 35 in good health. Some clones in this sample may be carry-over from other donors' samples. The source material was memory CD4+ T cells from PBMCs. Sample subset: CD45RA-negative fraction. The genes are TRBV7-3 and TRBJ2-2, with D hard to call. In nucleotides, the CDR3 is TGTGCCAGCAGCCCCCGAGAAAACACCGGGGAGCTGTTTTTT. This sequence encodes CASSPRENTGELFF.